The source of this T cell receptor (beta chain) is a study of blood T cells in healthy people across ages. This CDR3 has 14 residues. CDR1 is SGHTA and CDR2 is FQGNSA in the germline V gene. J lost 5 bases, V lost 3 bases, and 5 bases had no gene match. A second PCR of roughly 7 to 11 cycles used a sample-barcoded 5' primer and a J-beta primer mix. Through a template-switch adaptor with 12 random nucleotides, each cDNA molecule received a tag. One entry per CDR3 protein results from TCRdb running MiXCR on the 5' RACE reads. The profile shows more than 650,000 distinct CDR3 sequences, about a fifth of them singletons.

The sample comprised blood. The chain uses TRBV7-2 and TRBJ2-7; 9 bases line up with TRBD1. This sequence originates from a man aged 70-80 years in good health. CDR3 sequence reads: CASSLPGTGHEQYF. In nucleotides, the CDR3 is TGTGCCAGCAGCTTGCCTGGGACAGGGCACGAGCAGTACTTC.